Listed below are T cell receptor beta chains from one sample, sequenced in a study of blood T cell repertoires in COVID-19. Generated by immunoSEQ multiplex PCR, the TCRdb table keeps only in-frame clones and is missing some. In the table there are roughly 300,000 clones, roughly 90% of which are singletons. Input material: PBMCs or T cells enriched from blood (not recorded which). These receptors came from a woman aged 25 to 45 who had recovered from COVID-19. The CDR3 runs from the conserved cysteine through the conserved F or W. The order of the fields is V gene, J gene, CDR3 protein.

TRBV19	TRBJ1-2	CASSVTGPNYGYTF
TRBV27	TRBJ1-2	CASMGGASVYGYTF
TRBV29-1	TRBJ2-7	CSVEDKDQGGQYF
TRBV23-1	TRBJ1-2	CASSHSDRVRVHGGYTF
TRBV6-5	TRBJ1-3	CASSRTWTTGNTIYF
TRBV19	TRBJ1-1	CASSPGRGRYTEAFF
TRBV19	TRBJ2-3	CASKYQDRPTDTQYF
TRBV28	TRBJ1-2	CASSFGQGYGYTF
TRBV27	TRBJ1-1	CASSLSLGPEAFF
TRBV12-3/TRBV12-4	TRBJ2-1	CASIRTGRHEQFF
TRBV19	TRBJ1-3	CASSPGSHSGNTIYF
TRBV5-1	TRBJ2-7	CASSGPGQLYEQYF
TRBV7-9	TRBJ2-5	CASSFPRGGAGTQYF
TRBV18	TRBJ1-1	CASSLQEGNTEAFF
TRBV9	TRBJ2-3	CASSVVGQGLPLDTQYF
TRBV6-5	TRBJ1-2	CASKTTVADYGYTF
TRBV7-2	TRBJ2-6	CASSSDSSGANVLTF
TRBV20-1	TRBJ1-1	CSDAGGTEAFF
TRBV19	TRBJ2-7	CASGTSGGAYEQYF
TRBV13	TRBJ2-7	CASSLSGGLSYEQYF
TRBV7-9	TRBJ2-6	CASSSPGPGANVLTF
TRBV24-1	TRBJ2-3	CATSEGVTDTQYF
TRBV13	TRBJ1-1	CASSLEKLWGGSNTEAFF
TRBV5-4	TRBJ2-3	CASTVGGTDTQYF
TRBV10-3	TRBJ2-2	CAIRVSGTPNTGELFF
TRBV11-3	TRBJ1-1	CASSFYTRQAPKGTEAFF
TRBV27	TRBJ1-5	CASRSTGRGNQPQHF
TRBV10-3	TRBJ2-3	CAISERGGNTDTQYF
TRBV3-1/TRBV3-2	TRBJ2-5	CASSPSGGETQYF
TRBV5-1	TRBJ2-5	CASSSGSPNQETQYF
TRBV11-2	TRBJ2-5	CASRTTGTGQETQYF